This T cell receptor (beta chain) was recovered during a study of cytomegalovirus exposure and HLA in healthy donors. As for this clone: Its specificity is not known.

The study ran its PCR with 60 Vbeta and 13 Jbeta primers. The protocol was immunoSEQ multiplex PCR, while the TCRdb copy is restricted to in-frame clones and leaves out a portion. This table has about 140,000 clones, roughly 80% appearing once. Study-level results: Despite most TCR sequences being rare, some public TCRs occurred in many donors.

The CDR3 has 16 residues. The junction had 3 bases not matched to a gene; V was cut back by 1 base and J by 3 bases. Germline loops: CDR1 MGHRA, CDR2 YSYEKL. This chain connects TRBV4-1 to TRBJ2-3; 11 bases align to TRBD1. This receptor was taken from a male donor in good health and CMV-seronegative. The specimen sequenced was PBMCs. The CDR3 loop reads CASSQGGTGGTDTQYF. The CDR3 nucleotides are TGCGCCAGCAGCCAAGGAGGGACAGGGGGTACAGATACGCAGTATTTT.